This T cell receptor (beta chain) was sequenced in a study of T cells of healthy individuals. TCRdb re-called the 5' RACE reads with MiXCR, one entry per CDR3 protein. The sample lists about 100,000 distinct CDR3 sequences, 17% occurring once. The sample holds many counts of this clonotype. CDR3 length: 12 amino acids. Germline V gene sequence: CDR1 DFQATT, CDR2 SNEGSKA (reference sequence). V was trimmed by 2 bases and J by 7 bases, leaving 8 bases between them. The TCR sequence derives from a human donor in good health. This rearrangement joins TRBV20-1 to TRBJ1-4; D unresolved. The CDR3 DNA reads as TGCAGTGCTAGAAGTTCGCGTGAAAAACTGTTTTTT. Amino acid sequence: CSARSSREKLFF.